Following are 28 T cell receptor beta chains from one sample sequenced in a study of blood T cell repertoires in COVID-19. Measured with immunoSEQ multiplex PCR; TCRdb has only the in-frame clones, and not every one. Among approximately 94,000 clones listed, approximately 86% were seen once. The sample was peripheral blood. These receptors were collected from a human donor in a cohort sampled during active COVID-19.

The rearrangement uses TRBV5-1 and TRBJ2-7; 8 bases agree with TRBD1. V dropped 4 bases and J dropped 6; count of bases not matched to a gene: 6. In germline, CDR1 is SGHRS, CDR2 YFSETQ. This CDR3 has 13 amino acids. CDR3 sequence (DNA): TGCGCCAGCAGCGGAGGACAGGGCGGCGAGCAGTACTTC. It encodes CASSGGQGGEQYF.

The V gene is TRBV10-3, the J gene TRBJ1-1; 11 positions match TRBD1. Germline trimming cut 7 bases from V and 4 bases from J; bases unmatched to any gene: 8. Germline lookup yields CDR1 ENHRY and CDR2 SYGVKD. The CDR3 covers 15 residues. The CDR3 region is CAIKAPGTGGTEAFF. CDR3 sequence (DNA): TGTGCCATCAAGGCCCCCGGGACAGGGGGCACTGAAGCTTTCTTT.

CDR3 in amino acids: CASTYSPGTDTQYF. The CDR3, as DNA: TGTGCCAGCACCTATTCTCCGGGAACAGATACGCAGTATTTT. The chain joins TRBV6-5 to TRBJ2-3; the D gene is possibly TRBD2 (5 bases). The CDR3 consists of 14 residues. The V end was cut by 7 bases, the J end by 3 bases, with 14 bases between. CDR1 is MNHEY and CDR2 is SVGAGI in the germline V gene.

The J gene is TRBJ1-5, the V gene TRBV28, with D unresolved. CDR3 length: 15 residues. Germline values: CDR1 MDHEN, CDR2 SYDVKM. Trimming took 3 bases from V and 1 from J, leaving 10 bases between them. For the CDR3, the DNA is TGTGCCAGCAGTTTCATTTTGGGCAGCAATCAGCCCCAGCATTTT. Translation: CASSFILGSNQPQHF.

The chain links TRBV28 to TRBJ1-1, with 7 bases identical to TRBD1. V lost 6 bases to trimming and J lost 3 bases; unmatched junction nucleotides: 7. Looked up from germline, CDR1 is MDHEN and CDR2 is SYDVKM. This CDR3 contains 14 residues. The CDR3 coding sequence is TGTGCCAGCAGGCCGACAGGGATGGACACTGAAGCTTTCTTT. It codes for CASRPTGMDTEAFF.

This clone was counted between two and nine times. This chain connects TRBV6-5 to TRBJ1-2, with 10 bases fitting TRBD1. The CDR3 spans 15 residues. The germline gives CDR1 MNHEY, CDR2 SVGAGI. V dropped 8 bases and J dropped 4; count of bases not matched to a gene: 10. As DNA, the CDR3 is TGTGCCAGCGCCCGAGGGGACAGGGGCCGCTATGGCTACACCTTC. It specifies CASARGDRGRYGYTF.

This clone was seen a few times. V gene TRBV14 combines with J gene TRBJ1-2, with D possibly being TRBD1 (5 bases). Trimming cost V 0 bases and J 4 bases, with 21 bases left between them. This CDR3 has 18 amino acids. Germline CDR1 and CDR2: SGHDN and FVKESK. The DNA for the CDR3 is TGTGCCAGCAGCCAAGAGGGGCGCGACAGTCTAATGCGCTATGGCTACACCTTC. Amino acids: CASSQEGRDSLMRYGYTF.

This chain connects TRBV6-6 to TRBJ2-5; D perhaps matches TRBD2 (5 bases). This CDR3 spans 14 amino acids. With 4 bases removed from V and 5 bases from J, the gap between germline ends came to 14 bases. Germline V CDR1 and CDR2: MNHNY, SVGAGI (reference sequence). CDR3 coding DNA: TGTGCCAGCAGTTTCTCAGAGGGCGGGGAGACCCAGTACTTC. Its protein is CASSFSEGGETQYF.

CDR3 sequence: CSVLTGTGGGQPQHF. CDR3 DNA: TGCAGCGTTCTAACCGGGACAGGGGGCGGTCAGCCCCAGCATTTT. The J gene is TRBJ1-5, the V gene TRBV29-1, with TRBD1 matching 12 bases. CDR1 and CDR2 from the germline V gene are SQVTM and ANQGSEA. The V and J ends lost 5 bases and 6 bases, in that order; junction bases with no gene match: 8. This CDR3 spans 15 amino acids.

The chain couples TRBV6-5 to TRBJ2-3; D uncertain. From germline, CDR1 is MNHEY and CDR2 SVGAGI. V gave up 2 bases and J gave up 0 bases, with 6 bases separating them. The CDR3 spans 14 residues. The CDR3 sequence is CASSYDWSTDTQYF. The CDR3 DNA reads TGTGCCAGCAGTTACGACTGGAGCACAGATACGCAGTATTTT.

This clone was counted a single time. The chain combines TRBV28 with TRBJ1-5; D gene uncertain. CDR1 is MDHEN and CDR2 is SYDVKM in the germline V gene. The ends were cut back, 7 bases at V and 7 bases at J, with 17 bases in the middle. This CDR3 is 14 amino acids long. The DNA for the CDR3 is TGTGCCAGCACCCCAGGAGGGTCCACCCAGCCCCAGCATTTT. Its translation is CASTPGGSTQPQHF.

The chain has TRBV12-3 or TRBV12-4 and TRBJ2-1; perhaps TRBD1 as D (5 bases). This CDR3 spans 13 amino acids. The germline V and J ends were trimmed by 4 bases and 7 bases, with 11 bases remaining between them. The chain's CDR3 is CASSWTFFNEQFF. Here the CDR3 DNA reads TGTGCCAGCAGTTGGACATTTTTTAATGAGCAGTTCTTC.

The chain uses TRBV18 and TRBJ1-3, with D unclear. Germline V gene sequence: CDR1 KGHSH, CDR2 LQKENI. This CDR3 comprises 15 residues. The germline V and J ends were trimmed by 2 bases and 0 bases, with 8 bases remaining between them. The CDR3 nucleotides read TGTGCCAGCTCACCAGACCGGAGCTCTGGAAACACCATATATTTT. It encodes CASSPDRSSGNTIYF.

The chain carries TRBV14 and TRBJ2-3; tentative D call: TRBD2 (6 bases). V lost 4 bases and J lost 4, with 15 bases in between. Germline V gene data show CDR1 as SGHDN and CDR2 as FVKESK. The CDR3 spans 15 residues. CDR3 sequence (DNA): TGTGCCAGCAGCCCTCTTGGGCGGGAAGCAGATACGCAGTATTTT. Translation: CASSPLGREADTQYF.

The J gene is TRBJ1-1, the V gene TRBV13; 9 positions match TRBD1. The CDR3 is 15 amino acids. J was trimmed by 5 bases and V by 5 bases; bases with no gene match: 9. Germline V gene sequence: CDR1 PRHDT, CDR2 FYEKMQ (reference sequence). The CDR3 protein is CASSARTGDRTEAFF. CDR3 nucleotide sequence: TGTGCCAGCAGCGCCCGGACAGGGGATCGTACTGAAGCTTTCTTT.

The chain combines TRBV30 with TRBJ2-7; D unresolved. The V end lost 5 bases, the J end lost 4 bases, and 15 bases lay between the germline ends. The CDR3 contains 13 residues. Per germline, CDR1 GTSNPN and CDR2 SVGIG (reference sequence). The CDR3 region has the DNA TGTGCCTGGTCTCTCGCACAGAATTACGAGCAGTACTTC. Residues: CAWSLAQNYEQYF. Complete variable domain (other parts from reference TRBV30 and TRBJ2-7): SQTIHQWPATLVQPVGSPLSLECTVEGTSNPNLYWYRQAAGRGLQLLFYSVGIGQISSEVPQNLSASRPQDRQFILSSKKLLLSDSGFYLCAWSLAQNYEQYFGPGTRLTVT.

This chain links TRBV28 with TRBJ1-4; D gene ambiguous. The V end was cut by 2 bases, the J end by 8 bases, with 9 bases between. The CDR3 is made up of 13 amino acids. Germline V CDR1 and CDR2: MDHEN, SYDVKM. CDR3 sequence reads: CASSLTKEEKLFF. The CDR3, as DNA: TGTGCCAGCAGTTTAACTAAGGAGGAAAAACTGTTTTTT.

This rearrangement joins TRBV6-1 to TRBJ1-6; 12 nucleotides align to TRBD1. The CDR3 runs to 22 residues. Germline CDR1 reads MNHNS; CDR2 reads SASEGT. Losses at the gene ends were 0 bases for V and 0 bases for J; bases not matched to a gene: 12. CDR3 DNA: TGTGCCAGCAGTGAAGCGATCGACGCCGGGACAGGGGGCTTCTCCTATAATTCACCCCTCCACTTT. Translated: CASSEAIDAGTGGFSYNSPLHF.

The chain uses TRBV25-1 and TRBJ2-7, with 7 bases matching TRBD1. There are 15 residues in the CDR3. Germline-derived CDR1 and CDR2 are MGHDK and SYGVNS. V lost 4 bases and J lost 5; bases outside the gene matches: 11. CDR3 region: CASSGSTGPRDEQYF. In DNA, the CDR3 is TGTGCCAGCAGTGGGTCGACAGGGCCTAGGGACGAGCAGTACTTC.

The V gene is TRBV28, the J gene TRBJ1-2, with TRBD1 identical over 7 bases. After removal of 3 bases from V and 5 bases from J, the junction contained 3 bases not matched to a gene. This CDR3 region has 13 residues. Germline V gene lookup returns CDR1 MDHEN and CDR2 SYDVKM. CDR3 bases: TGTGCCAGCAGTTTGGGACAGTTATATGGCTACACCTTC. Translated: CASSLGQLYGYTF.

The gene calls are TRBV4-1 and TRBJ2-5; 10 nucleotides agree with TRBD2. After removal of 0 bases from V and 5 bases from J, the junction contained 15 bases not matched to a gene. This CDR3 spans 19 amino acids. The germline gives CDR1 MGHRA, CDR2 YSYEKL. The CDR3 region is CASSQDFGLAGVRGETQYF. In DNA form, the CDR3 reads TGCGCCAGCAGCCAAGATTTTGGGCTAGCGGGAGTTCGGGGGGAGACCCAGTACTTC.

V usage is TRBV27 and J usage is TRBJ1-5, with 7 nucleotides matching TRBD1. The germline V gene has CDR1 MNHEY and CDR2 SMNVEV (reference sequence). The CDR3 runs to 16 residues. With V trimmed by 3 bases and J by 0 bases, 5 bases remained unmatched. Here the CDR3 DNA reads TGTGCCAGCAGTTTTCTACAGGGGTATAGCAATCAGCCCCAGCATTTT. This gives the protein CASSFLQGYSNQPQHF.

This clone was counted a few times. The chain carries TRBV6-5 and TRBJ2-7; 8 nucleotides align to TRBD1. The J segment lost 1 base and the V segment lost 7 bases, leaving 6 bases of the junction unmatched. This CDR3 has 14 amino acids. Germline-derived CDR1 and CDR2 are MNHEY and SVGAGI. Written as DNA, the CDR3 is TGTGCCAGCACGACAGGGGACAAATCCTACGAGCAGTACTTC. Protein sequence: CASTTGDKSYEQYF.

The chain recombines TRBV6-5 with TRBJ1-5, with 8 nucleotides matching TRBD1. This CDR3 region has 15 residues. Germline V lookup: CDR1 MNHEY, CDR2 SVGAGI. With 7 bases clipped from V and 1 base from J, the junction kept 6 bases outside the gene matches. CDR3 in DNA: TGTGCCAGCAAATTGGACAGGGTGAGCAATCAGCCCCAGCATTTT. This translates into CASKLDRVSNQPQHF.

This clone was observed once. V usage is TRBV5-1 and J usage is TRBJ2-7, with D possibly matching TRBD2 (5 bases). There are 13 residues in the CDR3. From germline, CDR1 is SGHRS and CDR2 YFSETQ. V lost 3 bases to trimming and J lost 3 bases, with 10 bases between them. CDR3 protein: CASSYPGVYEQYF. In DNA form, the CDR3 reads TGCGCCAGCAGCTACCCCGGGGTCTACGAGCAGTACTTC.

The V call is TRBV10-1, the J call TRBJ2-1; TRBD2 agrees at 10 bases. The germline V gene encodes CDR1 WNHNN and CDR2 SYGVQD (reference sequence). The CDR3 covers 17 residues. The junction had 9 bases not matched to a gene; V was cut back by 3 bases and J by 4 bases. The CDR3 sequence: CASSDQVGLASYNEQFF. As DNA, the CDR3 is TGCGCCAGCAGTGATCAGGTGGGACTAGCGTCGTACAATGAGCAGTTCTTC.

This chain links TRBV6-1 with TRBJ1-2; 7 positions agree with TRBD1. CDR1 is MNHNS and CDR2 is SASEGT in the germline V gene. The CDR3 totals 14 residues. The V segment lost 3 bases and the J segment 5 bases; nucleotides outside the gene matches: 6. CDR3 protein: CASSESGQIYGYTF. The DNA for the CDR3 is TGTGCCAGCAGTGAGTCGGGACAGATATATGGCTACACCTTC.

The J gene is TRBJ2-7, the V gene TRBV19, with D unclear. Trimming cost V 5 bases and J 1 base, with 12 bases left between them. Germline V gene data show CDR1 as LNHDA and CDR2 as SQIVND (reference sequence). The CDR3 has 14 amino acids. Here the CDR3 reads CASSPRRVSYEQYF. DNA of the CDR3: TGTGCCAGTAGTCCGCGGAGAGTTTCCTACGAGCAGTACTTC.